The 25 T cell receptor beta chains in this list originate from one sample, sequenced in a study of human T cells and chemical hapten exposure. This sample's time point: pre-sensitization, week 0. As for treatment: therapeutic diphenylcyclopropenone sensitization with weekly scalp DPC. From the RACE reads, TCRdb called clonotypes with MiXCR, one entry per CDR3 protein. The data show 30,000 to 40,000 distinct CDR3 sequences, around 7.6% seen once. The sample in question was whole blood, obtained in connection with sensitization to the hapten diphenylcyclopropenone (DPC). The origin of the receptors is a woman between 45 and 60 years old with alopecia areata. Some clones in this sample may be carry-over from other donors' samples.

There are many counts of this clonotype. V is TRBV4-3 and J is TRBJ2-1; 11 nucleotides match TRBD2. The CDR3 has 16 amino acids. CDR1 LGHNA and CDR2 YSLEER come from the germline V gene. V lost 3 bases, J lost 7 bases, and 8 bases stayed unmatched. The CDR3 region has the DNA TGCGCCAGCAGCCAGGTACTAGCGGGAGCCGGGAATGAGCAGTTCTTC. It is translated as CASSQVLAGAGNEQFF.

V usage is TRBV6-2 or TRBV6-3 and J usage is TRBJ1-5; D remains unclear. The V gene's germline CDR1 is MNHEY and CDR2 SVGEGT. The CDR3 consists of 12 residues. Trimming took 6 bases from V and 9 from J, leaving 12 bases between them. CDR3 DNA sequence: TGTGCCAGCAGCCCCCGTATCTCGCCCCAGCATTTT. This gives the protein CASSPRISPQHF.

This clonotype occurred many times. This chain connects TRBV6-2 or TRBV6-3 to TRBJ2-4; D may be TRBD2 (5 bases). Germline assignment: CDR1 MNHEY and CDR2 SVGEGT. This CDR3 spans 14 amino acids. Between the trimmed V and J ends, which lost 7 bases and 6 bases, there was a span of 16 bases. The CDR3 region is CASTREGSGNIQYF. The CDR3 DNA reads as TGTGCCAGCACTCGGGAAGGGTCAGGAAACATTCAGTACTTC.

This clonotype appeared a few times. The chain joins TRBV3-1 to TRBJ2-3; D unresolved. The CDR3 extends over 14 amino acids. The V end was cut by 5 bases, the J end by 0 bases, with 9 bases between. Germline assignment: CDR1 LGHDT and CDR2 YNNKEL (reference sequence). This CDR3 is CASSGWGSTDTQYF. In DNA, the CDR3 is TGTGCCAGCAGCGGGTGGGGAAGCACAGATACGCAGTATTTT.

The rearrangement uses TRBV5-1 and TRBJ2-1, with D unresolved. The V and J ends lost 0 bases and 6 bases respectively, with 7 bases between them. CDR1 and CDR2 (germline): SGHRS, YFSETQ. The length of the CDR3 is 13 residues. The CDR3 loop reads CASSLDTLNEQFF. CDR3 bases: TGCGCCAGCAGCTTGGACACCCTCAATGAGCAGTTCTTC. The variable domain in full, with the rest retrieved from reference TRBV5-1 and TRBJ2-1, is KAGVTQTPRYLIKTRGQQVTLSCSPISGHRSVSWYQQTPGQGLQFLFEYFSETQRNKGNFPGRFSGRQFSNSRSEMNVSTLELGDSALYLCASSLDTLNEQFFGPGTRLTVL.

This chain uses TRBV28 with TRBJ1-1; weak D call: TRBD1 (6 bases). Germline-derived CDR1 and CDR2 are MDHEN and SYDVKM. This CDR3 is built from 14 residues. The V end was cut by 6 bases, the J end by 4 bases, with 15 bases between. The CDR3 bases are TGTGCCAGCAGACAGGGAGGCTTAGTCACTGAAGCTTTCTTT. Protein sequence: CASRQGGLVTEAFF.

This clonotype was seen ten or more times. The chain joins TRBV12-3 or TRBV12-4 to TRBJ1-5; no definite D call. The CDR3 sequence is 14 residues long. The germline V and J ends were trimmed by 2 bases and 3 bases, with 8 bases remaining between them. The CDR3 DNA sequence: TGTGCCAGCAGTTTACGGCTTTACAATCAGCCCCAGCATTTT. Its protein is CASSLRLYNQPQHF.

In this sample, this clonotype turned up a few times. J is TRBJ1-5 and V is TRBV2, with 8 nucleotides matching TRBD1. Germline V gene sequence: CDR1 SNHLY, CDR2 FYNNEI. There are 14 residues in the CDR3. The V segment lost 4 bases and the J segment 2 bases; nucleotides outside the gene matches: 1. The CDR3 DNA follows: TGTGCCAGCAGTGTGGGACAGGGCAATCAGCCCCAGCATTTT. Its translation is CASSVGQGNQPQHF.

This clonotype was seen many times. The CDR3 loop is CASSPGTAGYTF. The CDR3 DNA reads as TGTGCCAGCAGTCCCGGGACAGCCGGCTACACCTTC. The chain joins TRBV7-9 to TRBJ1-2; 7 nucleotides agree with TRBD1. V was pared by 6 bases and J by 8 bases, with 6 bases of the junction left unmatched. This CDR3 spans 12 amino acids. The V gene's germline CDR1 is SEHNR and CDR2 FQNEAQ (reference sequence).

The chain is built from TRBV28 and TRBJ1-5; D possibly corresponds to TRBD1 (6 bases). CDR3 length equals 15 residues. The V gene's germline CDR1 is MDHEN and CDR2 SYDVKM. The ends were cut back, 6 bases at V and 3 bases at J, with 15 bases in the middle. The CDR3 region has the DNA TGTGCCAGCAGCCTCGGGGGGCCTAACAATCAGCCCCAGCATTTT. Protein product: CASSLGGPNNQPQHF.

This clonotype appeared a few times. The chain is built from TRBV11-3 and TRBJ2-7; tentatively, D is TRBD2 (5 bases). V lost 5 bases and J 4 bases, leaving 9 bases between the germline ends. Per the germline V gene, CDR1 is SGHNT and CDR2 is YENEEA. This CDR3 has 12 amino acids. The DNA for the CDR3 is TGTGCCAGCAGCCGGGATCCTTACGAGCAGTACTTC. This encodes CASSRDPYEQYF. The full variable domain, its missing parts supplied by reference TRBV11-3 and TRBJ2-7, is EAGVVQSPRYKIIEKKQPVAFWCNPISGHNTLYWYLQNLGQGPELLIRYENEEAVDDSQLPKDRFSAERLKGVDSTLKIQPAELGDSAVYLCASSRDPYEQYFGPGTRLTVT.

The sample holds a few counts of this clonotype. This chain joins TRBV20-1 and TRBJ2-1, with TRBD1 as a possible D gene (6 bases). The CDR3 loop spans 13 amino acids. Trimming took off 5 bases at V and 8 bases at J, with 16 bases between the two ends. Germline V gene data show CDR1 as DFQATT and CDR2 as SNEGSKA (reference sequence). CDR3 amino acids: CSALQGGWYEQFF. The CDR3 DNA follows: TGCAGTGCTCTACAAGGGGGTTGGTATGAGCAGTTCTTC.

This clonotype has a count of ten or more. J is TRBJ2-7 and V is TRBV4-1, with TRBD1 identical over 9 bases. This CDR3 spans 15 amino acids. J lost 3 bases, V lost 1 base, and 4 bases had no gene match. Germline V lookup: CDR1 MGHRA, CDR2 YSYEKL. In DNA form, the CDR3 reads TGCGCCAGCAGCCAAGGACAGGGGGAAGGCTACGAGCAGTACTTC. Protein product: CASSQGQGEGYEQYF.

This sequence joins TRBV28 and TRBJ2-3; tentative D call: TRBD2 (6 bases). This CDR3 has 15 amino acids. Trimming took off 4 bases at V and 4 bases at J, with 15 bases between the two ends. Germline values: CDR1 MDHEN, CDR2 SYDVKM. Written as DNA, the CDR3 is TGTGCCAGCAGTTCGACTAGAATGGTCGCAGATACGCAGTATTTT. Amino acids: CASSSTRMVADTQYF.

This clonotype was picked up many times. CDR3 DNA sequence: TGTGCCAGCTCAAGAGGACTAGGACAAGAGACCCAGTACTTC. Translated: CASSRGLGQETQYF. The V gene is TRBV18, the J gene TRBJ2-5; TRBD2 aligns across 7 bases. V was pared by 5 bases and J by 2 bases, with 5 bases of the junction left unmatched. This CDR3 comprises 14 residues. Germline loops: CDR1 KGHSH, CDR2 LQKENI.

This clonotype has a count of ten or more. The chain links TRBV20-1 to TRBJ2-1, with D possibly being TRBD1 or TRBD2 (5 bases each). Germline loops: CDR1 DFQATT, CDR2 SNEGSKA (reference sequence). V was pared by 6 bases and J by 6 bases, with 15 bases between. CDR3 length: 13 amino acids. This CDR3 reads CSAPGPRSNEQFF. Here the CDR3 DNA reads TGCAGTGCCCCGGGACCTAGGTCCAATGAGCAGTTCTTC.

This sequence joins TRBV6-2 or TRBV6-3 and TRBJ2-3, with D possibly TRBD2 on 5 matching bases. Germline V lookup: CDR1 MNHEY, CDR2 SVGEGT. There are 13 residues in the CDR3. V lost 6 bases and J lost 0, with 7 bases in between. CDR3 region: CASSKRSTDTQYF. In DNA form, the CDR3 reads TGTGCCAGCAGCAAGCGGAGCACAGATACGCAGTATTTT.

This clonotype was observed at least ten times. The rearrangement links TRBV4-1 to TRBJ1-5; perhaps TRBD1 as D (6 bases). Trimming stripped 1 base from V and 4 bases from J, with 17 bases between. CDR1 is MGHRA and CDR2 is YSYEKL in the germline V gene. CDR3 size: 17 residues. DNA of the CDR3: TGCGCCAGCAGCCAAGTCCGGCCAGGGGTAGGGAATCAGCCCCAGCATTTT. It codes for CASSQVRPGVGNQPQHF.

In its sample, this clonotype was seen many times. The gene calls are TRBV18 and TRBJ1-1, with D possibly matching TRBD1 (6 bases). The CDR3 loop spans 14 amino acids. V lost 3 bases and J 5 bases, leaving 13 bases between the germline ends. CDR1 is KGHSH and CDR2 is LQKENI in the germline V gene. The chain's CDR3 is CASSPDSSRTEAFF. For the CDR3, the DNA is TGTGCCAGCTCACCGGACAGCAGTAGGACTGAAGCTTTCTTT.

This clonotype occurred many times. This sequence joins TRBV7-2 and TRBJ1-2; D remains unclear. The CDR3 consists of 13 residues. The ends were cut back, 2 bases at V and 6 bases at J, with 10 bases in the middle. Looked up from germline, CDR1 is SGHTA and CDR2 is FQGNSA. The CDR3 DNA follows: TGTGCCAGCAGCTTATATGGCGGGGATGGCTACACCTTC. This encodes CASSLYGGDGYTF.

This clonotype was seen a single time. The rearrangement links TRBV12-3 or TRBV12-4 to TRBJ2-1; D might be TRBD1 (5 bases). This CDR3 has 11 residues. Trimming cost V 5 bases and J 11 bases, with 10 bases left between them. CDR3 residues: CASSPQGKQFF. CDR3 DNA: TGTGCCAGCAGTCCTCAGGGTAAGCAGTTCTTC.

This clonotype was picked up many times. V usage is TRBV6-2 or TRBV6-3 and J usage is TRBJ2-4; D possibly corresponds to TRBD1 (8 bases). V was trimmed by 4 bases and J by 9 bases, leaving 19 bases between them. There are 15 residues in the CDR3. CDR1 and CDR2 (germline): MNHEY, SVGEGT. The DNA for the CDR3 is TGTGCCAGCAGTTCCCACGGGGGGACAGGAGTCATTCAGTACTTC. It translates to CASSSHGGTGVIQYF.

This clonotype came up a few times. This rearrangement joins TRBV20-1 to TRBJ2-3, with 9 bases that match TRBD2. CDR3 length: 15 residues. J gave up 6 bases and V 6 bases, and 13 bases lay outside the gene matches. The germline CDR1 and CDR2 sequences are DFQATT and SNEGSKA (reference sequence). The CDR3 reads CSAIALAGLADTQYF. DNA of the CDR3: TGCAGTGCCATTGCCCTAGCGGGACTTGCCGATACGCAGTATTTT.

The chain recombines TRBV2 with TRBJ2-1, with D perhaps TRBD2 (5 bases). The germline V gene encodes CDR1 SNHLY and CDR2 FYNNEI. Trimming left V 5 bases short and J 5 bases short, with 16 bases between. The CDR3 has 15 residues. Here the CDR3 DNA reads TGTGCCAGCAGTCGGAGTGAGACTACCCACAATGAGCAGTTCTTC. Translation gives CASSRSETTHNEQFF.

This clonotype was detected many times. The rearrangement joins TRBV15 to TRBJ1-2; D is perhaps TRBD1 (6 bases). The V gene's germline CDR1 is LNHNV and CDR2 YYDKDF (reference sequence). The CDR3 sequence is 15 residues long. Between the trimmed V and J ends, which lost 3 bases and 3 bases, there was a span of 14 bases. CDR3 in DNA: TGTGCCACCAGCAGCGCCTTACAGGGCCACTATGGCTACACCTTC. Translation gives CATSSALQGHYGYTF.